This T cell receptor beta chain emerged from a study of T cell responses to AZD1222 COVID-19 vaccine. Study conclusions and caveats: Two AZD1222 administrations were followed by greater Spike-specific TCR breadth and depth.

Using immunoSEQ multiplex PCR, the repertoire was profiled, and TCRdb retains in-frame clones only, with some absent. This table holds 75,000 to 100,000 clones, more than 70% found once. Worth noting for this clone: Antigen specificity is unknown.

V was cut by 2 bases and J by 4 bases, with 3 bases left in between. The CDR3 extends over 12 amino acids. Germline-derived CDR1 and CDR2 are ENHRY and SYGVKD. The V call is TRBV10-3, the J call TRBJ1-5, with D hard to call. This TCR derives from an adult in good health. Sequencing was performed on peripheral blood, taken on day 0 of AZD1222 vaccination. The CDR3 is CAISEPNQPQHF. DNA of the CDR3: TGTGCCATCAGTGAGCCAAATCAGCCCCAGCATTTT.